The 4 T cell receptor beta chains reported below all come from one sample, sequenced in a study of OX40 agonist ivuxolimab in advanced cancers. Produced via immunoSEQ multiplex PCR; TCRdb's table is partial and in-frame only. The table has about 46,000 clones, around nine tenths seen once. The specimen comprised CD4+ or CD8+ T cells sorted from blood, sampled in a trial of the OX40 agonist ivuxolimab. These receptor sequences come from an adult with an advanced solid tumor such as melanoma, head and neck, liver or kidney cancer.

V and J are TRBV11-3 and TRBJ2-1, with D perhaps matching TRBD2 (5 bases). The CDR3 has 13 residues. V lost 6 bases and J lost 5, with 11 bases in between. Germline V gene sequence: CDR1 SGHNT, CDR2 YENEEA. The CDR3 DNA reads as TGTGCCAGCAGAAGCCGGGAAAACAATGAGCAGTTCTTC. Translation gives CASRSRENNEQFF.

The sample holds one count of this clone. The chain employs TRBV25-1 and TRBJ1-1; tentatively, D is TRBD1 (6 bases). Germline V gene data show CDR1 as MGHDK and CDR2 as SYGVNS. Trimming took off 6 bases at V and 4 bases at J, with 15 bases between the two ends. This CDR3 is built from 14 residues. CDR3 coding DNA: TGTGCCAGCAGCGAAGGGGGTGAGGGCACTGAAGCTTTCTTT. Its protein product is CASSEGGEGTEAFF.

The rearrangement uses TRBV7-9 and TRBJ2-1; the match to TRBD1 covers 7 bases. V gave up 6 bases and J gave up 13 bases; unmatched junction bases: 12. Germline values: CDR1 SEHNR, CDR2 FQNEAQ (reference sequence). The CDR3 runs to 13 residues. The CDR3, as DNA: TGTGCCAGCAGTCCCTCATCCGACAGGGTACAGTTCTTC. Translation gives CASSPSSDRVQFF.

This clone was picked up one time. The chain links TRBV7-9 to TRBJ1-1; TRBD1 matches 10 bases. This CDR3 has 16 residues. V dropped 1 base and J dropped 5; count of bases not matched to a gene: 7. Germline V gene sequence: CDR1 SEHNR, CDR2 FQNEAQ (reference sequence). For the CDR3, the DNA is TGTGCCAGCAGCTTAGAACCGGGACAGGGGACGACTGAAGCTTTCTTT. The encoded protein is CASSLEPGQGTTEAFF.